The 11 T cell receptor beta chains listed next were all sequenced from one sample in a study of cytomegalovirus exposure and HLA in healthy donors. A multiplex PCR was run with 60 Vbeta primers and 13 Jbeta primers. The assay was immunoSEQ multiplex PCR, and TCRdb's table has in-frame clones only and misses some. The sample lists 80,000 to 90,000 clones; roughly 75% were seen once. Sequenced sample: PBMCs. Receptor source: a man aged 35 to 55 in good health and CMV-seronegative.

There are a few counts of this clone. The chain is built from TRBV21-1 and TRBJ1-2; TRBD1, the table's D call, was not compared with the DNA. TRBV21-1 is a pseudogene segment. This CDR3 is built from 16 residues. CDR3 protein: CASSTRPTGCHYGYTF. The CDR3 DNA reads as TGTGCCAGCAGCACCCGTCCGACAGGGTGCCACTATGGCTACACCTTC.

The rearrangement joins TRBV28 to TRBJ2-1, with D tentatively TRBD1 (5 bases). CDR1 and CDR2 from the germline V gene are MDHEN and SYDVKM. V was pared by 4 bases and J by 8 bases, with 15 bases between. The length of the CDR3 is 14 residues. The CDR3 nucleotides read TGTGCCAGCAGTTCCCCCCGGCAGGGCGATGAGCAGTTCTTC. Translation: CASSSPRQGDEQFF. The full variable domain, completed using reference TRBV28 and TRBJ2-1, is DVKVTQSSRYLVKRTGEKVFLECVQDMDHENMFWYRQDPGLGLRLIYFSYDVKMKEKGDIPEGYSVSREKKERFSLILESASTNQTSMYLCASSSPRQGDEQFFGPGTRLTVL.

Concerning this clone itself: The junction differs from germline at one of its ends, possibly a read error. The chain joins TRBV27 to TRBJ2-7; the D is unclear. The CDR3 totals 13 residues. The germline V gene encodes CDR1 MNHEY and CDR2 SMNVEV (reference sequence). CDR3 in DNA: TGTGCCAGCAGTCTATCTCCTCTCTACGAGCAGTACTTC. It yields the protein CASSLSPLYEQYF.

The chain joins TRBV9 to TRBJ1-1; 7 bases fit TRBD1. CDR1 SGDLS and CDR2 YYNGEE come from the germline V gene. With V trimmed by 4 bases and J by 9 bases, 12 bases remained unmatched. The CDR3 covers 14 residues. The CDR3: CASSPGTAEGKAFF. The DNA of the CDR3 is TGTGCCAGCAGCCCTGGGACAGCCGAGGGGAAAGCTTTCTTT. Complete variable domain (other parts from reference TRBV9 and TRBJ1-1): DSGVTQTPKHLITATGQRVTLRCSPRSGDLSVYWYQQSLDQGLQFLIQYYNGEERAKGNILERFSAQQFPDLHSELNLSSLELGDSALYFCASSPGTAEGKAFFGQGTRLTVV.

The rearrangement joins TRBV28 to TRBJ1-2; 12 bases line up with TRBD1. The CDR3 has 15 amino acids. Germline-derived CDR1 and CDR2 are MDHEN and SYDVKM. V lost 4 bases, J lost 4 bases, and 4 bases stayed unmatched. Here the CDR3 DNA reads TGTGCCAGCAGTTCGGGGACAGGGGGCATCTATGGCTACACCTTC. Translation gives CASSSGTGGIYGYTF.

V and J are TRBV18 and TRBJ2-7; TRBD2 matches 10 bases. Germline V gives CDR1 KGHSH, CDR2 LQKENI. Trimming took 3 bases from V and 3 from J; bases not matched to a gene: 8. This CDR3 spans 16 amino acids. CDR3 coding DNA: TGTGCCAGCTCACCCTATAGCGGGAGGCCTGGCTACGAGCAGTACTTC. Translated: CASSPYSGRPGYEQYF.

The chain has TRBV6-1 and TRBJ2-1; weak D call: TRBD1 (5 bases). Germline V gives CDR1 MNHNS, CDR2 SASEGT. CDR3 length: 15 amino acids. Between the trimmed V and J ends, which lost 8 bases and 0 bases, there was a span of 14 bases. The CDR3 DNA reads as TGTGCCAGCCTCGGTAACAGGCGCTCCTACAATGAGCAGTTCTTC. It specifies CASLGNRRSYNEQFF.

CDR3 nucleotides: TGTGCCAGCAGCCTAGTGTGGGACAGGGAAGAGACCCAGTACTTC. Translated: CASSLVWDREETQYF. The J gene is TRBJ2-5, the V gene TRBV7-2; 9 nucleotides match TRBD1. Germline assignment: CDR1 SGHTA and CDR2 FQGNSA. The junction had 7 bases not matched to a gene; V was cut back by 5 bases and J by 3 bases. The CDR3 is 15 amino acids.

The CDR3 DNA reads as TGTGCCAGCAGCGTGGGACAGGGACGCTCTGGAAACACCATATATTTT. Protein product: CASSVGQGRSGNTIYF. This chain connects TRBV9 to TRBJ1-3, with 9 bases aligning to TRBD1. CDR1 and CDR2 from the germline V gene are SGDLS and YYNGEE. The length of the CDR3 is 16 residues. V was clipped by 2 bases and J by 0 bases; unmatched bases: 3. Full variable domain (remainder filled in from reference TRBV9 and TRBJ1-3): DSGVTQTPKHLITATGQRVTLRCSPRSGDLSVYWYQQSLDQGLQFLIQYYNGEERAKGNILERFSAQQFPDLHSELNLSSLELGDSALYFCASSVGQGRSGNTIYFGEGSWLTVV.

The chain uses TRBV28 and TRBJ2-7; TRBD2 might be the D (5 bases). This CDR3 is built from 15 residues. V shed 6 bases and J shed 4 bases, with 19 bases lying between them. Germline CDR1 and CDR2: MDHEN and SYDVKM. The CDR3 region has the DNA TGTGCCAGCAGACCCCACGGGGTCGGCGGTTACGAGCAGTACTTC. Its translation is CASRPHGVGGYEQYF.

There are a few counts of this clone. The DNA is left out, because the CDR3 cannot be placed on it with certainty; the CDR3 is given as TCRdb lists it. The chain recombines TRBV5-1 with TRBJ1-5; TRBD1, the D gene given by the table, was not confirmed from the DNA. The CDR3 is 18 residues long, ends included. Germline CDR1 SGHRS, CDR2 YFSETQ. The CDR3 protein is CASNTLHFEDRPNQPQHF.